Below, one T cell receptor (beta chain) is given with its context. The antigen remains unidentified. Primers: 60 V beta forward and 13 J beta reverse. Sequencing used immunoSEQ multiplex PCR; TCRdb keeps in-frame clones, though not all of them. The table has 85,000 or so clones, around 84% seen once. The data are from a study of glioma-infiltrating T cells after dendritic cell vaccination. Study at large: Glioblastoma patients came from Phase I and II dendritic cell vaccination trials. Findings and limits, study-wide: Higher TCR clonality did not directly relate to longer survival. Estimated pretreatment TIL content predicted outcome after dendritic cell vaccination.

Indicated time point: after dendritic cell vaccination, including at tumor progression/relapse. This specimen was blood, taken after dendritic cell vaccination. This clonotype originated in a human donor with glioblastoma.

CDR3 nucleotides: TGTGCCAGCAGCTCGAATAAAGCGGGGCGGGAGACCCAGTACTTC. This sequence encodes CASSSNKAGRETQYF. The V gene is TRBV7-3, the J gene TRBJ2-5; 7 positions match TRBD2. CDR1 and CDR2 (germline): SGHTA, FQGTGA. With 4 bases clipped from V and 5 bases from J, the junction kept 10 bases outside the gene matches. The CDR3 has 15 amino acids.